This T cell receptor (beta chain) was sequenced during a study of shared clonotypes between healthy human individuals. This clone was recorded only once. The same CDR3 arises from other DNA sequences in this sample as well. This CDR3 region has 14 residues. V dropped 2 bases and J dropped 2 bases, with 6 bases sitting between them. The V gene's germline CDR1 is SGHVS and CDR2 FNYEAQ. Using immunoSEQ multiplex PCR, the repertoire was profiled, and TCRdb retains in-frame clones only, with some absent. The sample carries more than 2,000,000 clones, roughly 92% recorded once. This chain connects TRBV7-6 to TRBJ2-2; maybe TRBD2 (5 bases). This clonotype was obtained from a man younger than 30 in good health. The sample taken for sequencing was naive CD4+ T cells sorted from blood. Subset specified: CD45RA+ positively selected. CDR3 residues: CASSLTGNTGELFF. DNA of the CDR3: TGTGCCAGCAGCTTAACGGGAAACACCGGGGAGCTGTTTTTT.